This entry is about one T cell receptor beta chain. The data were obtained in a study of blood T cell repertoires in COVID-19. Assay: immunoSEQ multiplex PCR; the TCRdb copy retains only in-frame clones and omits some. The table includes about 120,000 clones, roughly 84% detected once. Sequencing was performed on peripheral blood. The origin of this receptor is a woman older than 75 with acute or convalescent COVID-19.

For the CDR3, the DNA is TGTGCCAGCAGCCCGACAGGGAGAAAACTGTTTTTT. Translation: CASSPTGRKLFF. This chain links TRBV6-5 with TRBJ1-4; 7 bases fit TRBD1. V shed 6 bases, J shed 10 bases, and the junction held 5 bases outside the gene matches. The CDR3 length is 12 residues. Germline values: CDR1 MNHEY, CDR2 SVGAGI.